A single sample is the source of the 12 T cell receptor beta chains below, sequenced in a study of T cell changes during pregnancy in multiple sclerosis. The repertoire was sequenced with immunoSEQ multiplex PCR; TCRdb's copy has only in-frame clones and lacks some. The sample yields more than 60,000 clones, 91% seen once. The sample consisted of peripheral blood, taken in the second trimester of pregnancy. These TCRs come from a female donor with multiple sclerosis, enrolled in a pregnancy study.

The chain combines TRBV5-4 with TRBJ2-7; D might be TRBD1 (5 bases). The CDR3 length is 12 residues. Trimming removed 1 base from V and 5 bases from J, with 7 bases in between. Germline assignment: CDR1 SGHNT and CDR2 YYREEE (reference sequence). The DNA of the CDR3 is TGTGCCAGCAGCTTGCCAGGGAACGAGCAGTACTTC. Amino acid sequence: CASSLPGNEQYF.

In DNA, the CDR3 is TGTGCCAGCAACCGGGACTCCTACAGCTACACCGGGGAGCTGTTTTTT. Protein product: CASNRDSYSYTGELFF. The J gene is TRBJ2-2, the V gene TRBV7-9, with D tentatively TRBD2 (6 bases). V was trimmed by 7 bases and J by 3 bases, leaving 18 bases between them. This CDR3 is 16 amino acids long. From germline, CDR1 is SEHNR and CDR2 FQNEAQ (reference sequence).

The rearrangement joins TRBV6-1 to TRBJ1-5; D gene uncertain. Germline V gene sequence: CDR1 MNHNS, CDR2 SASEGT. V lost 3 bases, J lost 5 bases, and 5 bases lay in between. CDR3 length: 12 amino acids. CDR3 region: CASSEEDQPQHF. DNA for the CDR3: TGTGCCAGCAGTGAGGAGGATCAGCCCCAGCATTTT.

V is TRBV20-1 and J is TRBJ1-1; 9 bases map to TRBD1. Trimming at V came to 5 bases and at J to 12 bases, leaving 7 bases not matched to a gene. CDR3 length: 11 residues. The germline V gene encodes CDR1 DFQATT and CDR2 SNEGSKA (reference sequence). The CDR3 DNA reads TGCAGTGCTCGGGGACAGGGAATGCCTTTCTTT. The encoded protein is CSARGQGMPFF.

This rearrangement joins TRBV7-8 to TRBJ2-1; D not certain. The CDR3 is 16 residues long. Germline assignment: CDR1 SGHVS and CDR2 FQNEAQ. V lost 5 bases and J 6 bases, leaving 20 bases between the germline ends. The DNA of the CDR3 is TGTGCCAGCAGCCCTCAGACTCCCTTACTGACCAATGAGCAGTTCTTC. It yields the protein CASSPQTPLLTNEQFF.

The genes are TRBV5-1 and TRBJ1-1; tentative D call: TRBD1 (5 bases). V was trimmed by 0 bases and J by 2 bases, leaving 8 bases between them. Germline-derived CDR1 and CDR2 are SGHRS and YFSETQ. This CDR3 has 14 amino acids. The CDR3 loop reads CASSLAGANTEAFF. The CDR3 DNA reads TGCGCCAGCAGCTTGGCTGGGGCAAACACTGAAGCTTTCTTT.

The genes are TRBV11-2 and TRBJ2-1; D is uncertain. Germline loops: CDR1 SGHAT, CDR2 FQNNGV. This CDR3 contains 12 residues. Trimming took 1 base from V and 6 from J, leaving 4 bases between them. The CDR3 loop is CASSLAVNEQFF. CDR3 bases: TGTGCCAGCAGCTTAGCGGTCAATGAGCAGTTCTTC.

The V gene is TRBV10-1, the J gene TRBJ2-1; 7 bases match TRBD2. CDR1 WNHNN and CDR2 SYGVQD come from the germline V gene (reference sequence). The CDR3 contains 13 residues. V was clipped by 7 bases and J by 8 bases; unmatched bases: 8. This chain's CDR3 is CASKGGEGYEQFF. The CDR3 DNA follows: TGCGCCAGCAAGGGTGGGGAGGGCTATGAGCAGTTCTTC.

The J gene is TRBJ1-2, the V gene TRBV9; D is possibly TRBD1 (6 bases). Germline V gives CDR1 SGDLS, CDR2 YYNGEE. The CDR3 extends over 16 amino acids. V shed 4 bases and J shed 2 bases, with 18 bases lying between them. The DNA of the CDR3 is TGTGCCAGCAGCCGCGGGGGGCAGACGAAAAACTATGGCTACACCTTC. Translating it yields CASSRGGQTKNYGYTF.

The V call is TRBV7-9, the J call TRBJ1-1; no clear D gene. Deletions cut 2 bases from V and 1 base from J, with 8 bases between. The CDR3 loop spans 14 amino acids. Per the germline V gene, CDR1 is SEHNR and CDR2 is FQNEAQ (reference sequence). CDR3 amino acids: CASSLTTGNTEAFF. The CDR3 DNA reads TGTGCCAGCAGCTTAACTACGGGGAACACTGAAGCTTTCTTT. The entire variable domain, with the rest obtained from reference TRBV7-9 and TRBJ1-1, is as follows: DTGVSQNPRHKITKRGQNVTFRCDPISEHNRLYWYRQTLGQGPEFLTYFQNEAQLEKSRLLSDRFSAERPKGSFSTLEIQRTEQGDSAMYLCASSLTTGNTEAFFGQGTRLTVV.

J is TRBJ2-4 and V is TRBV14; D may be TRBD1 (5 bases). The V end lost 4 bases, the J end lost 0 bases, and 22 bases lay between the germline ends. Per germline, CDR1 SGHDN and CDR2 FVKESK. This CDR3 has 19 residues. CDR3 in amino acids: CASSPRAGLRKEAKNIQYF. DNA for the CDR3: TGTGCCAGCAGCCCCCGCGCAGGGTTGAGGAAGGAAGCCAAAAACATTCAGTACTTC.

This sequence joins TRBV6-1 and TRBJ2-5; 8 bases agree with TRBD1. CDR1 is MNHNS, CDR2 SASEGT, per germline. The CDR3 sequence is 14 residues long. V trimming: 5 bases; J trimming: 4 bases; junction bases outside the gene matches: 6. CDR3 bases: TGTGCCAGCAGTTTAGGACAGGGCCGAGAGACCCAGTACTTC. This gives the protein CASSLGQGRETQYF.